The present entry profiles one TCR beta chain with its context. This sample is drawn from a study of blood T cell repertoires in COVID-19. CDR3 size: 15 residues. V dropped 0 bases and J dropped 5 bases, with 15 bases sitting between them. Germline CDR1 and CDR2: SGHRS and YFSETQ. Sequencing was performed with immunoSEQ multiplex PCR; in TCRdb, only in-frame clones are kept and a portion is missing. The table records 200,000 or so clones, roughly nine tenths of them present only once. The receptor was isolated from a woman between 25 and 40 years old who had recovered from COVID-19. Specimen: PBMCs or T cells enriched from blood (not recorded which). V and J are TRBV5-1 and TRBJ2-7; perhaps TRBD1 as D (7 bases). The CDR3 loop reads CASSLGGRGRNEQYF. In DNA, the CDR3 is TGCGCCAGCAGCTTGGGGGGCAGGGGGAGGAACGAGCAGTACTTC.